This T cell receptor (beta chain) came from a study of cytomegalovirus exposure and HLA in healthy donors. On this clone: Its antigen is unidentified.

Vbeta (60) and Jbeta (13) primers were used in the PCR. Clones were sequenced by immunoSEQ multiplex PCR, and TCRdb holds only the in-frame ones, with some missing. The sample has about 150,000 clones; around 80% are singletons. Study-wide results and caveats: There were over 150 TCR beta chains listed as cytomegalovirus-associated. Other equally common chains were less clonally expanded than HLA-associated TCR beta chains, a later analysis showed.

CDR3 length equals 14 residues. Germline CDR1 is SGHRS and CDR2 is YFSETQ. The V end was cut by 8 bases, the J end by 0 bases, with 14 bases between. V gene TRBV5-1 combines with J gene TRBJ1-1, with no clear D. The clonotype originates from a man aged 35 to 55 in good health and CMV-seropositive. The sequencing sample was made of PBMCs. The CDR3 bases are TGCGCCAGTGAGGCCGACGATATGAACACTGAAGCTTTCTTT. This encodes CASEADDMNTEAFF.